This T cell receptor beta chain was identified in a study of T cell clones after liver transplantation. Study context: TCRbeta sequencing after a pre-transplant mixed lymphocyte reaction identified graft-donor-reactive clones, later tracked in post-transplant blood. Tolerant meant at least one year fully off immunosuppression without liver enzymes above twice normal.

The CDR3 loop spans 14 amino acids. Germline V gene data show CDR1 as SGHVS and CDR2 as FQNEAQ. The V and J ends lost 5 bases and 7 bases, in that order; junction bases with no gene match: 11. Study-level results: Low donor cell numbers restricted donor-reactive repertoire measurement in a couple of subjects.

Clones were sequenced by immunoSEQ multiplex PCR, and TCRdb holds only the in-frame ones, with some missing. The profile covers 50,000 to 60,000 clones, with around two thirds appearing a single time and 2.8% taken by the ten largest. As to this clone: Its antigen is unknown.

This sequence originates from a human patient who received a liver transplant. Some of the T cells may derive from the graft donor. This sequence joins TRBV7-8 and TRBJ2-7; 7 nucleotides agree with TRBD1. The sequences come from CD4+ T cells from blood, collected at the approximately 15-month timepoint. This CDR3 is CASSRQGEGGEQYF. The DNA of the CDR3 is TGTGCCAGCAGCAGACAGGGTGAAGGTGGGGAGCAGTACTTC. The full variable domain, rest sourced from reference TRBV7-8 and TRBJ2-7, is GAGVSQSPRYKVAKRGQDVALRCDPISGHVSLFWYQQALGQGPEFLTYFQNEAQLDKSGLPSDRFFAERPEGSVSTLKIQRTQQEDSAVYLCASSRQGEGGEQYFGPGTRLTVT.